The next 20 T cell receptor beta chains were all read from a single sample in a study of PD-L1 blockade in urothelial cancer. The assay was immunoSEQ multiplex PCR, and TCRdb's table has in-frame clones only and misses some. The repertoire includes about 24,000 clones, around 88% of them detected once, and 2.5% to 3.5% sits in the top ten. The sample was PBMCs, taken around atezolizumab (anti-PD-L1) treatment. These receptors came from a man aged 50-60 years with urothelial cancer.

This CDR3 is CASSLRTGSNTGELFF. CDR3 DNA sequence: TGTGCCAGCAGCTTAAGGACAGGATCGAACACCGGGGAGCTGTTTTTT. J is TRBJ2-2 and V is TRBV5-6, with 7 bases lining up with TRBD1. In germline, CDR1 is SGHDT, CDR2 YYEEEE. The CDR3 contains 16 residues. J was trimmed by 0 bases and V by 2 bases; bases with no gene match: 4. Full variable domain (outside the CDR3, taken from reference TRBV5-6 and TRBJ2-2): DAGVTQSPTHLIKTRGQQVTLRCSPKSGHDTVSWYQQALGQGPQFIFQYYEEEERQRGNFPDRFSGHQFPNYSSELNVNALLLGDSALYLCASSLRTGSNTGELFFGEGSRLTVL.

The V and J genes are TRBV5-6 and TRBJ2-7, with 10 bases identical to TRBD2. V trimming: 2 bases; J trimming: 5 bases; junction bases outside the gene matches: 7. CDR1 SGHDT and CDR2 YYEEEE come from the germline V gene. CDR3 size: 15 residues. The CDR3 DNA reads TGTGCCAGCAGCTTTATGCTAGCGGGGGCCCACGAGCAGTACTTC. Translating gives CASSFMLAGAHEQYF. Variable domain in full (rest from reference TRBV5-6 and TRBJ2-7): DAGVTQSPTHLIKTRGQQVTLRCSPKSGHDTVSWYQQALGQGPQFIFQYYEEEERQRGNFPDRFSGHQFPNYSSELNVNALLLGDSALYLCASSFMLAGAHEQYFGPGTRLTVT.

V usage is TRBV28 and J usage is TRBJ2-7, with D perhaps matching TRBD1 (6 bases). Between the trimmed V and J ends, which lost 3 bases and 2 bases, there was a span of 11 bases. Germline V gives CDR1 MDHEN, CDR2 SYDVKM. The CDR3 spans 14 residues. The CDR3 coding sequence is TGTGCCAGCAGTTTGCCCGGACAGACCTACGAGCAGTACTTC. Translation gives CASSLPGQTYEQYF.

The chain links TRBV5-4 to TRBJ1-1; 10 bases match TRBD1. The J segment lost 3 bases and the V segment lost 0 bases, leaving 5 bases of the junction unmatched. Germline V lookup: CDR1 SGHNT, CDR2 YYREEE (reference sequence). The CDR3 sequence is 16 residues long. The CDR3 here is CASSLGGQGQYTEAFF. CDR3 coding DNA: TGTGCCAGCAGCTTGGGGGGACAGGGGCAATACACTGAAGCTTTCTTT.

In nucleotides, the CDR3 is TGTGCCAGCAGTTACGACGGACTAGCGGGGGCAGAGACCCAGTACTTC. Translated, it gives CASSYDGLAGAETQYF. This sequence joins TRBV6-6 and TRBJ2-5; 13 bases map to TRBD2. The length of the CDR3 is 16 residues. Germline V gene lookup returns CDR1 MNHNY and CDR2 SVGAGI (reference sequence). V was clipped by 2 bases and J by 4 bases; unmatched bases: 4.

This clone was seen a handful of times. This rearrangement joins TRBV5-6 to TRBJ2-3; 11 nucleotides match TRBD2. The ends lost 4 bases at V and 3 bases at J; junction bases unmatched: 13. Germline-derived CDR1 and CDR2 are SGHDT and YYEEEE. This CDR3 has 18 residues. The chain's CDR3 is CASSRARLSGGVTDTQYF. CDR3 bases: TGTGCCAGCAGCCGCGCGCGACTTAGCGGGGGGGTTACAGATACGCAGTATTTT.

This chain uses TRBV6-5 with TRBJ2-7, with D perhaps matching TRBD2 (6 bases). Germline V gene sequence: CDR1 MNHEY, CDR2 SVGAGI. V lost 2 bases and J 2 bases, leaving 13 bases between the germline ends. The CDR3 spans 15 residues. The CDR3 spells CASSYRAGKAYEQYF. In nucleotides, the CDR3 is TGTGCCAGCAGTTACAGGGCGGGAAAGGCCTACGAGCAGTACTTC.

The chain combines TRBV5-4 with TRBJ2-4, with D maybe TRBD2 (5 bases). V dropped 0 bases and J dropped 0 bases, with 10 bases sitting between them. The CDR3 runs 16 residues. Germline CDR1 and CDR2: SGHNT and YYREEE (reference sequence). CDR3: CASSLGGGLAKNIQYF. The DNA for the CDR3 is TGTGCCAGCAGCTTGGGTGGAGGACTAGCCAAAAACATTCAGTACTTC.

This clone has only a few counts. The chain employs TRBV6-5 and TRBJ2-7; TRBD2 aligns across 7 bases. The length of the CDR3 is 12 residues. Germline lookup yields CDR1 MNHEY and CDR2 SVGAGI. J gave up 9 bases and V 0 bases, and 2 bases lay outside the gene matches. CDR3 coding DNA: TGTGCCAGCAGTTACTCGGGGGGGAGGCAGTACTTC. Translating gives CASSYSGGRQYF.

The genes are TRBV27 and TRBJ2-3, with 8 bases lining up with TRBD2. The trim removed 4 bases at V and 4 bases at J, leaving 7 bases unmatched. CDR3 length equals 15 residues. Germline CDR1 MNHEY, CDR2 SMNVEV (reference sequence). The CDR3 DNA reads TGTGCCAGCAGTTCCTCTTGGCGGGGGGCAGATACGCAGTATTTT. Its protein is CASSSSWRGADTQYF.

The gene calls are TRBV10-3 and TRBJ2-3; D might be TRBD2 (5 bases). V was trimmed by 2 bases and J by 6 bases, leaving 6 bases between them. CDR1 ENHRY and CDR2 SYGVKD come from the germline V gene. The CDR3 covers 12 residues. The CDR3 loop is CAISEGGDTQYF. The DNA of the CDR3 is TGTGCCATCAGTGAGGGCGGGGATACGCAGTATTTT.

The genes are TRBV7-2 and TRBJ2-7; TRBD2 aligns across 9 bases. The CDR3 extends over 15 amino acids. Germline assignment: CDR1 SGHTA and CDR2 FQGNSA. V dropped 4 bases and J dropped 3; count of bases not matched to a gene: 7. The chain's CDR3 is CASSSLSSGSYEQYF. CDR3 sequence (DNA): TGTGCCAGCAGCTCCCTGAGTAGCGGGAGCTACGAGCAGTACTTC.

The chain couples TRBV5-6 to TRBJ2-2; 7 nucleotides align to TRBD2. V was clipped by 1 base and J by 5 bases; unmatched bases: 8. Germline CDR1 reads SGHDT; CDR2 reads YYEEEE. The CDR3 is 16 residues long. The CDR3 nucleotides are TGTGCCAGCAGCTTGTTCGAGCGGGAATGGACCGGGGAGCTGTTTTTT. This encodes CASSLFEREWTGELFF.

The table lists this clone with a few counts. The CDR3 loop reads CASSPPAWGLGANVLTF. The CDR3 DNA is TGTGCCAGTAGCCCCCCTGCTTGGGGCCTTGGGGCCAACGTCCTGACTTTC. The gene calls are TRBV19 and TRBJ2-6, with D possibly TRBD1 on 5 matching bases. The ends were cut back, 6 bases at V and 3 bases at J, with 18 bases in the middle. The CDR3 loop spans 17 amino acids. Germline V lookup: CDR1 LNHDA, CDR2 SQIVND (reference sequence).

Regarding this clone: One end of the junction is discordant with germline, which a read error may explain. J is TRBJ2-3 and V is TRBV27; 8 bases line up with TRBD1. The CDR3 extends over 15 amino acids. The germline CDR1 and CDR2 sequences are MNHEY and SMNVEV (reference sequence). In nucleotides, the CDR3 is TGTGCCAGCAGTTCGACAGGGTTAGGGACAGGTACGCAGTATTTT. Its translation is CASSSTGLGTGTQYF.

The chain combines TRBV11-3 with TRBJ2-7, with D possibly being TRBD2 (5 bases). In germline, CDR1 is SGHNT, CDR2 YENEEA. Trimming took 5 bases from V and 1 from J, leaving 6 bases between them. This CDR3 comprises 12 residues. CDR3 coding DNA: TGTGCCAGCAGCCGGGGTTCCTACGAGCAGTACTTC. Protein product: CASSRGSYEQYF.

CDR3 protein: CASSKREAGAYNEQFF. CDR3 coding DNA: TGTGCCAGCAGTAAACGGGAGGCCGGAGCCTACAATGAGCAGTTCTTC. V gene TRBV6-4 combines with J gene TRBJ2-1; TRBD2 matches 7 bases. The V gene's germline CDR1 is MRHNA and CDR2 SNTAGT. Losses at the gene ends were 5 bases for V and 2 bases for J; bases not matched to a gene: 9. This CDR3 has 16 amino acids.

This chain connects TRBV7-9 to TRBJ2-1; TRBD2 agrees at 10 bases. J was trimmed by 12 bases and V by 1 base; bases with no gene match: 6. The CDR3 consists of 14 residues. CDR1 SEHNR and CDR2 FQNEAQ come from the germline V gene (reference sequence). CDR3 protein: CASSLGTSGTGQFF. In nucleotides, the CDR3 is TGTGCCAGCAGCTTAGGGACTAGCGGTACCGGGCAGTTCTTC.

The CDR3 sequence is CASRLDIPPEKLFF. The CDR3 nucleotides are TGTGCCAGCAGACTGGACATACCGCCTGAAAAACTGTTTTTT. J is TRBJ1-4 and V is TRBV6-1; maybe TRBD1 (5 bases). V was shortened by 6 bases and J by 7 bases, with 15 bases between the two germline ends. Germline-derived CDR1 and CDR2 are MNHNS and SASEGT. The CDR3 loop spans 14 amino acids.

This chain connects TRBV2 to TRBJ2-5, with 9 bases aligning to TRBD2. The germline gives CDR1 SNHLY, CDR2 FYNNEI. This CDR3 spans 15 amino acids. The trim removed 6 bases at V and 5 bases at J, leaving 10 bases unmatched. The DNA of the CDR3 is TGTGCCAGCAGGGGACGGGGACTAGCTTCGGAGACCCAGTACTTC. It codes for CASRGRGLASETQYF.